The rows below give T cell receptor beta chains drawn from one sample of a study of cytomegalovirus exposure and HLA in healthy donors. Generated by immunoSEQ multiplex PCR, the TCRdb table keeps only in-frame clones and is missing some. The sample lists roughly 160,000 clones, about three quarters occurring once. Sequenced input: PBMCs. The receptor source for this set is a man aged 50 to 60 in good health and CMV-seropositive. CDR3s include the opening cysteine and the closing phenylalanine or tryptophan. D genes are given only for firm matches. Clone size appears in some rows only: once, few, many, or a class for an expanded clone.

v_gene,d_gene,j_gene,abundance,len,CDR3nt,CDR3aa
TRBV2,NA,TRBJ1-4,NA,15,TGTGCCAGCAGTGAATGGGGGAGGTCGAATGAAAAACTGTTTTTT,CASSEWGRSNEKLFF
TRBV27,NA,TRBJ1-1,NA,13,TGTGCCAGCAGTGAAACAGAGAACACTGAAGCTTTCTTT,CASSETENTEAFF
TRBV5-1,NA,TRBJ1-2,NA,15,TGCGCCAGCAGCTTGGCCGTGGGAGGGTCAAGTGGCTACACCTTC,CASSLAVGGSSGYTF
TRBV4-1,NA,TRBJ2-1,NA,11,TGCGCCAGCAGCCAAGAAAGCGAGCAGTTCTTC,CASSQESEQFF
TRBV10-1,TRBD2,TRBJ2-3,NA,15,TGCGCCAGCAGTTCGGCGGGGGATTTTTGGGATACGCAGTATTTT,CASSSAGDFWDTQYF
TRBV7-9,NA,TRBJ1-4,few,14,TGTGCCAGCAGCTTAGAGGGGTTAGGTGAAAAACTGTTTTTT,CASSLEGLGEKLFF
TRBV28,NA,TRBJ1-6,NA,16,TGTGCCAGCAGAACCGTTAGGAGCTCCTATAATTCACCCCTCCACTTT,CASRTVRSSYNSPLHF
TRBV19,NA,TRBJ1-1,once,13,TGTGCCAGTAGTATCGCCTTCGGGGTTGAAGCTTTCTTT,CASSIAFGVEAFF
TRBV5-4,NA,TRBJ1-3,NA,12,TGTGCCAGCAGCACGGACAGAAACACCATATATTTT,CASSTDRNTIYF
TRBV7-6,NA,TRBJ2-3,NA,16,TGTGCCAGCAGCTTAGTATCAGGGGCGCGCACAGATACGCAGTATTTT,CASSLVSGARTDTQYF
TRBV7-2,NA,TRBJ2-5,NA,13,TGTGCCAGCAGCTTGAATTCAGGGGAGACCCAGTACTTC,CASSLNSGETQYF
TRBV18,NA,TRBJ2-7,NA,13,TGTGCCAGCTCCCGGGACATACAATACGAGCAGTACTTC,CASSRDIQYEQYF
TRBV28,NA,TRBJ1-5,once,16,TGTGCCAGCAGCCATGACAGCAGGTTGGGCAATCAGCCCCAGCATTTT,CASSHDSRLGNQPQHF
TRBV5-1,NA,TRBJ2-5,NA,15,TGCGCCAGCAGCTTGGCCGGCAACAGTCAAGAGACCCAGTACTTC,CASSLAGNSQETQYF
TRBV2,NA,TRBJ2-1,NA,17,TGTGCCAGCAGTGAAGGGAGTGGCAGAGACTCCTACAATGAGCAGTTCTTC,CASSEGSGRDSYNEQFF
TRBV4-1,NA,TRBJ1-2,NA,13,TGCGCCAGCAGGCACACAGGGATCTATGGCTACACCTTC,CASRHTGIYGYTF
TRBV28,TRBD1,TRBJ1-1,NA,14,TGTGCCAGCAGTTACCAGGGGGCACAGACTGAAGCTTTCTTT,CASSYQGAQTEAFF
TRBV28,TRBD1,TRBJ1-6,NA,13,TGTGCCAGCACGAGACAGGGGCATTCACCCCTCCACTTT,CASTRQGHSPLHF
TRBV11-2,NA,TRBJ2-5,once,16,TGTGCCAGCAGCTCCCTGGGGGGGGCGGGACAAGAGACCCAGTACTTC,CASSSLGGAGQETQYF
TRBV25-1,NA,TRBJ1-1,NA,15,TGTGCCAGCACTAGACGGGGGGTTCGGGACACTGAAGCTTTCTTT,CASTRRGVRDTEAFF
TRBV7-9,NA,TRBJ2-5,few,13,TGTGCCAGCAGCCCTCAGGGGATAGAGACCCAGTACTTC,CASSPQGIETQYF
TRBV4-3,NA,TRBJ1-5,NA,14,TGCGCCAGCAGCCAAGACAGGGGATATCAGCCCCAGCATTTT,CASSQDRGYQPQHF
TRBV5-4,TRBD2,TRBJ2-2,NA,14,TGTGCCAGCAGCCCGACTAGCGACATCGGGGAGCTGTTTTTT,CASSPTSDIGELFF
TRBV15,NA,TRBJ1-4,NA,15,TGTGCCACCAGCAGCACACCCTCAACTAATGAAAAACTGTTTTTT,CATSSTPSTNEKLFF
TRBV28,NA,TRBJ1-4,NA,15,TGTGCCAGCAGTTCTCCCCAGGGGACTAATGAAAAACTGTTTTTT,CASSSPQGTNEKLFF
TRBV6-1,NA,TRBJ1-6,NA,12,TGTGCCAGCAGTGATAACCCGGGACACTTAAGCTTT,CASSDNPGHLSF
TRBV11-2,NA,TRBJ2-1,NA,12,TGTGCCAGCAGCCCGTTGAGTCGCGGGCAGTTCTTC,CASSPLSRGQFF
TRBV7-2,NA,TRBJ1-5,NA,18,TGTGCCAGCAGCCCGTTAGGGGTGGGGGCGGCCGTCAATCAGCCCCAGCATTTT,CASSPLGVGAAVNQPQHF
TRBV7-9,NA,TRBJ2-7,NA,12,TGTTCCAGCAGCCCCCGACTTGAGGAGCAGTACTTC,CSSSPRLEEQYF
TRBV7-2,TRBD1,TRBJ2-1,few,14,TGTGCCAGCAGCTCTACAGGGGGCTACAATGAGCAGTTCTTC,CASSSTGGYNEQFF
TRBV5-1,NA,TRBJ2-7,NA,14,TGCGCCAGCAGCTTGCGGGGGATCGGCTACGAGCAGTACTTC,CASSLRGIGYEQYF
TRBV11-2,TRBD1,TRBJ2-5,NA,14,TGTGCCAGCAGCCCCCAGGGGGCTGGCTTTTCCCAGTACTTC,CASSPQGAGFSQYF
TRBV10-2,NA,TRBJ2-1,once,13,TGCGCCAGCCATAGCACGTCCTACAATGAGCAGTTCTTC,CASHSTSYNEQFF
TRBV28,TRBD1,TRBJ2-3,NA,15,TGTGCCAGCAGTTTGGAGGGACAGGGGACAGATACGCAGTATTTT,CASSLEGQGTDTQYF
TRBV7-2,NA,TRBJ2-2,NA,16,TGTGCCAGCAGCTTAGCGATTACACCAGACACCGGGGAGCTGTTTTTT,CASSLAITPDTGELFF
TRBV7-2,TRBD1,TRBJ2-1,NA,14,TGTGCCAGCAGCCCGGGACAGTTCTACAATGAGCAGTTCTTC,CASSPGQFYNEQFF
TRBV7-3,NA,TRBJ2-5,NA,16,TGTGCCAGCAGCTTAAGGGCAGGGAAATACCAAGAGACCCAGTACTTC,CASSLRAGKYQETQYF
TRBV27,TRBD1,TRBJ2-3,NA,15,TGTGCCAGCGTGCCAACGACAGGGGATTTGGATACGCAGTATTTT,CASVPTTGDLDTQYF
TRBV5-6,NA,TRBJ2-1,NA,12,TGTGCCAGCAGCTTGGGGAGAGGGGAGCAGTTCTTC,CASSLGRGEQFF
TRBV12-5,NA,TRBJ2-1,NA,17,TGTGCTAGTGGTTCTTTCCTTGGGAGCAGCTCCTACAATGAGCAGTTCTTC,CASGSFLGSSSYNEQFF
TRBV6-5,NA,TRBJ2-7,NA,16,TGTGCCAGCAGTTACGTACAAGGGGTTCCCACTCACGAGCAGTACTTC,CASSYVQGVPTHEQYF
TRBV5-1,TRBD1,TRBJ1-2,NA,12,TGCGCCAGCAGCCTTGACAGGGTTGGCTACACCTTC,CASSLDRVGYTF
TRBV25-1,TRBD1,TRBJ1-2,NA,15,TGTGCCAGCAGTGGAGGACAGGGTAATTTCTATGGCTACACCTTC,CASSGGQGNFYGYTF
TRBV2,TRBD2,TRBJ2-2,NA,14,TGTGCCAGCAGTAATAGCGGGGGCACCGGGGAGCTGTTTTTT,CASSNSGGTGELFF
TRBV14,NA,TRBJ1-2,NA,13,TGTGCCAGCAGCCAAAGGGGTTTAAGAGGCTACACCTTC,CASSQRGLRGYTF
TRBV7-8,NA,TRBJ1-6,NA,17,TGTGCCAGCAGCTTATTAGCACCGACAGTCTATAATTCACCCCTCCACTTT,CASSLLAPTVYNSPLHF
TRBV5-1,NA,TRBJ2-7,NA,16,TGCGCCAGCAGTCCCTATGGGAGGGGGGACTATTACGAGCAGTACTTC,CASSPYGRGDYYEQYF
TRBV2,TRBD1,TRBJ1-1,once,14,TGTGCCAGCAGCTATAGGACAGGGATGCCTGAAGCTTTCTTT,CASSYRTGMPEAFF
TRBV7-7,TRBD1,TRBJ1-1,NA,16,TGTGCCAGCAGCGGAGACAGGGGAAAAGGTGGCACTGAAGCTTTCTTT,CASSGDRGKGGTEAFF
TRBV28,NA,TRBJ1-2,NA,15,TGTGTGACCCGTGATCCTAGTACCCTTGCATATGGCTACACCTTC,CVTRDPSTLAYGYTF
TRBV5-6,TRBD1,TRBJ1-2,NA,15,TGTGCCAGCAGCTTGTTCGGACAGGGAAACTATGGCTACACCTTC,CASSLFGQGNYGYTF